This TCR beta chain was identified in a study of regulatory T cells in long-lasting Graves disease. Study-level findings and limits: Persistent-disease Graves' patients showed less TCR diversity than new cases. A greater number of public clonotypes (over 2,500) was shared by persistent patients than by new patients (just over 950).

Looked up from germline, CDR1 is MNHEY and CDR2 is SMNVEV (reference sequence). The CDR3 spans 21 amino acids, including both terminal residues. Researchers made TCR beta libraries by using iRepertoire HTBI primers and running Arm-PCR on CDR3 regions. TCRdb passed the multiplex PCR reads through MiXCR, listing each CDR3 protein once. The repertoire holds about 210,000 distinct CDR3 sequences, around 20% seen once, with 10% to 15% in the top ten. To note about this clonotype: No antigen is known for it. The DNA is omitted, as the CDR3 cannot be located on it reliably, and the CDR3 follows TCRdb's listing.

Time point in this sample: newly diagnosed GD, antithyroid drugs for less than 3 months. Extracted PBMC RNA gave rise to the TCR library. The same sample was also studied in work on T cells in Graves' hyperthyroidism and ophthalmopathy. From that report: Across 18 months, stable Graves' hyperthyroidism was marked by no progression to ophthalmopathy. Reasons for excluding patients were uncontrolled infection, other autoimmune disease, pregnancy or lactation.

The TCR comes from a woman aged 30 to 39 with Graves disease. The rearrangement links TRBV27 to TRBJ1-2. The material was peripheral blood mononuclear cells (PBMCs), obtained at new diagnosis, from a patient treated with antithyroid drugs. The CDR3 region is CASSFYICSARVAGLPHGYTF.